The clone carrying this TCR beta chain appeared once. Its antigen is as yet unknown. Here immunoSEQ multiplex PCR was the method, and the copy in TCRdb shows in-frame clones only, minus some. This sample carries tens of thousands of clones, about 80% of them seen once, and the ten largest clones take over 0.35%. The sort gate was single viable CD3+CD4+CD8-CD45RO+ cells for memory CD4+ T cells. The data derive from a study of memory CD4+ T cells and cytomegalovirus serostatus. Overall study context: Healthy Belgian adult donors included nine or ten CMV-positive and fewer than 25 CMV-negative people.

Trimming took off 10 bases at V and 0 bases at J, with 9 bases between the two ends. CDR3 length: 13 amino acids. The V gene's germline CDR1 is ENHRY and CDR2 SYGVKD. Points from the study as a whole: Each of approximately 63 CMV-associated TCRbeta sequences occurred in one to five individuals.

The V and J genes are TRBV10-3 and TRBJ1-4; D gene ambiguous. The sample taken for sequencing was memory CD4+ T cells from blood. This clonotype originated in an adult in good health and CMV-seronegative. The CDR3, as DNA: TGTGCCACAGGCGCTGCAACTAATGAAAAACTGTTTTTT. Protein: CATGAATNEKLFF.